These 10 T cell receptor beta chains were all obtained from the same sample, sequenced in a study of neoadjuvant anti-PD-1 for oral cavity cancer. Sequenced by immunoSEQ multiplex PCR; TCRdb stores in-frame clones only, minus some. Here the sample spans about 14,000 clones, roughly 74% being singletons. Regarding time point: after neoadjuvant nivolumab, at surgical resection. The source was PBMCs, collected after nivolumab (anti-PD-1) treatment. The source is a person between 40 and 79 years old with oral cavity squamous cell carcinoma.

CDR3 DNA sequence: TGTGCCAGCAGTCGTCTAGCGGGAGGAGGGGAGACCCAGTACTTC. Residues: CASSRLAGGGETQYF. V and J are TRBV7-2 and TRBJ2-5; TRBD2 agrees at 11 bases. The CDR3 spans 15 residues. Germline CDR1 and CDR2: SGHTA and FQGNSA. V lost 6 bases, J lost 5 bases, and 8 bases stayed unmatched.

The rearrangement links TRBV6-1 to TRBJ2-7, with 9 bases that match TRBD1. Germline trimming cut 2 bases from V and 6 bases from J; bases unmatched to any gene: 8. This CDR3 is 15 amino acids long. The germline CDR1 and CDR2 sequences are MNHNS and SASEGT. In nucleotides, the CDR3 is TGTGCCAGCAGTGAATTAGGACAGGGGCCCGGCGAGCAGTACTTC. The encoded protein is CASSELGQGPGEQYF.

J is TRBJ2-1 and V is TRBV9; 7 bases map to TRBD1. The CDR3 extends over 14 amino acids. Germline V gene lookup returns CDR1 SGDLS and CDR2 YYNGEE. V shed 0 bases, J shed 16 bases, and the junction held 13 bases outside the gene matches. DNA of the CDR3: TGTGCCAGCAGCGTAGAATGGGTGGGGACAGAAGTTTTCTTC. Translation gives CASSVEWVGTEVFF.

The genes are TRBV18 and TRBJ2-7; the D gene is possibly TRBD1 (6 bases). There are 15 residues in the CDR3. The germline V and J ends were trimmed by 2 bases and 7 bases, with 18 bases remaining between them. Germline V gene lookup returns CDR1 KGHSH and CDR2 LQKENI. The DNA for the CDR3 is TGTGCCAGCTCACCAAAGGGACAAATTGTTAGTGAGCAGTACTTC. Protein product: CASSPKGQIVSEQYF.

This clone has just one count. V usage is TRBV30 and J usage is TRBJ2-1, with 12 nucleotides matching TRBD2. CDR1 is GTSNPN, CDR2 SVGIG, per germline (reference sequence). The CDR3 extends over 16 amino acids. With V trimmed by 2 bases and J by 3 bases, 5 bases remained unmatched. CDR3 sequence reads: CAWSSTSGSNYNEQFF. The CDR3 bases are TGTGCCTGGAGTTCGACTAGCGGGAGTAACTACAATGAGCAGTTCTTC. The full variable domain, rest sourced from reference TRBV30 and TRBJ2-1, is SQTIHQWPATLVQPVGSPLSLECTVEGTSNPNLYWYRQAAGRGLQLLFYSVGIGQISSEVPQNLSASRPQDRQFILSSKKLLLSDSGFYLCAWSSTSGSNYNEQFFGPGTRLTVL.

The chain is built from TRBV2 and TRBJ2-1, with 11 bases that match TRBD2. Germline CDR1 reads SNHLY; CDR2 reads FYNNEI. The V gene end was trimmed by 4 bases and the J gene end by 8 bases; junction bases not matched to a gene: 7. CDR3 length equals 15 residues. The CDR3 spells CASSALTSGMYEQFF. The CDR3 nucleotides read TGTGCCAGCAGTGCCCTGACTAGCGGGATGTATGAGCAGTTCTTC. The full variable domain, completed using reference TRBV2 and TRBJ2-1, is EPEVTQTPSHQVTQMGQEVILRCVPISNHLYFYWYRQILGQKVEFLVSFYNNEISEKSEIFDDQFSVERPDGSNFTLKIRSTKLEDSAMYFCASSALTSGMYEQFFGPGTRLTVL.

The chain recombines TRBV7-9 with TRBJ1-1, with a tentative D call TRBD1 (5 bases). Germline CDR1 is SEHNR and CDR2 is FQNEAQ (reference sequence). V lost 4 bases and J 0 bases, leaving 9 bases between the germline ends. The CDR3 runs 14 residues. The CDR3 sequence: CASSWGGMNTEAFF. DNA of the CDR3: TGTGCCAGCAGCTGGGGCGGGATGAACACTGAAGCTTTCTTT.

The chain combines TRBV11-3 with TRBJ2-3; D gene uncertain. CDR3 size: 13 residues. Trimming pared 4 bases from V and 1 base from J, leaving 6 bases between. Looked up from germline, CDR1 is SGHNT and CDR2 is YENEEA. CDR3 protein: CASSWTRTDTQYF. CDR3 sequence (DNA): TGTGCCAGCAGCTGGACCCGCACAGATACGCAGTATTTT.

This chain joins TRBV2 and TRBJ1-2; D call uncertain. V dropped 7 bases and J dropped 2 bases, with 8 bases sitting between them. CDR3 size: 12 residues. Germline CDR1 reads SNHLY; CDR2 reads FYNNEI. DNA of the CDR3: TGTGCCAGCACGGGAGGCAACTATGGCTACACCTTC. Amino acid sequence: CASTGGNYGYTF.

V usage is TRBV20-1 and J usage is TRBJ2-3, with D possibly TRBD2 on 5 matching bases. The CDR3 runs 10 residues. V gave up 1 base and J gave up 10 bases, with 6 bases separating them. Germline V gene sequence: CDR1 DFQATT, CDR2 SNEGSKA (reference sequence). The CDR3 region is CSARGESQYF. The CDR3 nucleotides read TGCAGTGCTAGAGGGGAGTCGCAGTATTTT.